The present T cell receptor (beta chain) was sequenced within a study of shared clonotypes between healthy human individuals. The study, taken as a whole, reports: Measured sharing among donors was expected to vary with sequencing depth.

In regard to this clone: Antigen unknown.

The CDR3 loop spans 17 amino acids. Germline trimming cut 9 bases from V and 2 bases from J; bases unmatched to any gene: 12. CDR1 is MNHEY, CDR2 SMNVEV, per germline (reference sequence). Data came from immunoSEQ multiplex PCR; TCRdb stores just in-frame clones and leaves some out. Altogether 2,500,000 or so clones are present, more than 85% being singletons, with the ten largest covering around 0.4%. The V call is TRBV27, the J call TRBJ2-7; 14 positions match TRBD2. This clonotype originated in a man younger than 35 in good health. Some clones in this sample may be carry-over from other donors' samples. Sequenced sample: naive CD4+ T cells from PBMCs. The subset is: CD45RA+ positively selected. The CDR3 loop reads CASRVLGLAGVAYEQYF. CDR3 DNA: TGTGCCAGTCGCGTCCTGGGACTAGCGGGAGTAGCCTACGAGCAGTACTTC.